One and the same sample provided the 4 T cell receptor beta chains below, sequenced in a study of STAT5B mutations in CD4+ large granular lymphocyte leukemia. Produced via immunoSEQ multiplex PCR; TCRdb's table is partial and in-frame only. Of about 35,000 clones in the sample, about 65% were seen once. Sequencing was carried out using CD4+ T cells from blood buffy coats. These receptors came from a human donor in good health.

The chain uses TRBV7-9 and TRBJ2-7, with 11 bases aligning to TRBD2. Germline CDR1 reads SEHNR; CDR2 reads FQNEAQ (reference sequence). The CDR3 has 17 residues. The V and J ends lost 2 bases and 2 bases, in that order; junction bases with no gene match: 8. CDR3 amino acids: CASSLSLTSGEPYEQYF. The CDR3 DNA is TGTGCCAGCAGCTTATCCCTGACTAGCGGGGAACCCTACGAGCAGTACTTC.

The chain recombines TRBV6-1 with TRBJ1-3; tentatively, D is TRBD1 (5 bases). Germline V gene lookup returns CDR1 MNHNS and CDR2 SASEGT. The germline V and J ends were trimmed by 0 bases and 1 base, with 7 bases remaining between them. The CDR3 is 15 residues long. The CDR3 spells CASSEAPGSGNTIYF. DNA of the CDR3: TGTGCCAGCAGTGAAGCTCCAGGGTCTGGAAACACCATATATTTT.

This clone was seen only a few times. CDR3 sequence: CASSPPSQGGGYTF. DNA of the CDR3: TGTGCCAGCTCACCACCGTCGCAGGGTGGCGGCTACACCTTC. J is TRBJ1-2 and V is TRBV18, with D perhaps matching TRBD1 (5 bases). Trimming left V 0 bases short and J 8 bases short, with 13 bases between. This CDR3 has 14 amino acids. Germline-derived CDR1 and CDR2 are KGHSH and LQKENI.

The chain links TRBV10-3 to TRBJ2-5; the D is unclear. This CDR3 contains 13 residues. Germline CDR1 reads ENHRY; CDR2 reads SYGVKD. V shed 4 bases and J shed 1 base, with 7 bases lying between them. CDR3 residues: CAISVLGQETQYF. The CDR3 DNA follows: TGTGCCATCAGTGTTCTGGGCCAAGAGACCCAGTACTTC.